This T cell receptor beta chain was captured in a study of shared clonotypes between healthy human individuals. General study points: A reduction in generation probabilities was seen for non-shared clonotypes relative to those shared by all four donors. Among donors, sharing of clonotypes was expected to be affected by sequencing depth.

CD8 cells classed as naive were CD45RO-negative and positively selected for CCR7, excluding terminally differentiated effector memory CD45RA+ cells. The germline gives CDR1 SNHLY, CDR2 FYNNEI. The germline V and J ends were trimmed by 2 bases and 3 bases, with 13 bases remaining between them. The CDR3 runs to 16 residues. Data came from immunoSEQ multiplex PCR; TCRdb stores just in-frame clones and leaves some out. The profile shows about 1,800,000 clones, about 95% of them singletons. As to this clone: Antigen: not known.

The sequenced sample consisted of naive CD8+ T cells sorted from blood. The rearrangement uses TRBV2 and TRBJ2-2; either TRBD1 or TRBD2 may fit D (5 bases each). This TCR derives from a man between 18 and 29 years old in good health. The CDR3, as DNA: TGTGCCAGCAGTGAACCCAGTGAGGGGTACACCGGGGAGCTGTTTTTT. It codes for CASSEPSEGYTGELFF.